This record covers a single T cell receptor (beta chain). Its cognate antigen is unknown. Clones were sequenced by immunoSEQ multiplex PCR, and TCRdb holds only the in-frame ones, with some missing. The sample holds around 51,000 clones; about 86% are singletons and the top ten take about an eighth. The data stem from a study of T cell clones after liver transplantation. Study results and limitations: In two subjects, few donor cells limited the measurable donor-reactive repertoire.

There are 16 residues in the CDR3. Germline values: CDR1 MDHEN, CDR2 SYDVKM. V was pared by 8 bases and J by 3 bases, with 20 bases between. The chain links TRBV28 to TRBJ1-3, with a possible D match to TRBD1 (5 bases). Sample: CD8+ T cells from blood, taken 12 months after liver transplant. This receptor was identified in a human patient who received a liver transplant. Some T cells may be the graft donor's. The CDR3, as DNA: TGTGCCAGCTCTCTTCGGGGGGTCTATATTGGAAACACCATATATTTT. It is translated as CASSLRGVYIGNTIYF.